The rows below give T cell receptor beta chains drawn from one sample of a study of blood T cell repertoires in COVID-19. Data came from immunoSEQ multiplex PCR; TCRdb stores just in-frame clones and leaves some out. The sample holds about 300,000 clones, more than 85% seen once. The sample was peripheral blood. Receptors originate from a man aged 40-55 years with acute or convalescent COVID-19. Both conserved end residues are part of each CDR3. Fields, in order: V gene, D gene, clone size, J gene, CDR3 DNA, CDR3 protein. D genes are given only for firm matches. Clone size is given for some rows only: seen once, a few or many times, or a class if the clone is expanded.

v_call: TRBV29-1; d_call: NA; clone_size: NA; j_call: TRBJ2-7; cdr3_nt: TGCAGCGTTGAACTACACGTGGCGGGGAACGAGCAGTACTTC; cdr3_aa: CSVELHVAGNEQYF
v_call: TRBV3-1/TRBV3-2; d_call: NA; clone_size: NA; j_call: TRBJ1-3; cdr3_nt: TGTGCCAGCAGCCAAGATCAGGGAACGGGAAACACCATATATTTT; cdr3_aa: CASSQDQGTGNTIYF
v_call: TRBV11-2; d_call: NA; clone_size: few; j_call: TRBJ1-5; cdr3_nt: TGTGCCAGCAGCTTAGATGGTGCGAGTTCCAATCAGCCCCAGCATTTT; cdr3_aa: CASSLDGASSNQPQHF
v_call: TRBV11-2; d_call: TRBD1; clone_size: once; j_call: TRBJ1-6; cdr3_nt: TGTGCCAGCAGCCGGGGACAGGGGAGTAACACCCTCCACTTT; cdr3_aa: CASSRGQGSNTLHF
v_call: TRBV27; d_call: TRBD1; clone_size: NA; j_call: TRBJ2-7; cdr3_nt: TGTGCCAGCAGTGACAGGGCGGTGTCCTACGAGCAGTACTTC; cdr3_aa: CASSDRAVSYEQYF
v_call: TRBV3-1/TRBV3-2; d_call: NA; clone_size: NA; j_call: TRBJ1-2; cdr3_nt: TGTGCCAGCAGCCAATTGCAGGGTGTGGGCTACACCTTC; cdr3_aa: CASSQLQGVGYTF
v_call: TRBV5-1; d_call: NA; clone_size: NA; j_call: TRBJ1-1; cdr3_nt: TGCGCCAGCAGCCCGAACCACAGAAACACTGAAGCTTTCTTT; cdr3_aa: CASSPNHRNTEAFF
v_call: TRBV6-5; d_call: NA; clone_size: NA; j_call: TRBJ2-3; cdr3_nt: TGTGCCAGCAGTTACTCCCCCCTCGCAGATACGCAGTATTTT; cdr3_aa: CASSYSPLADTQYF
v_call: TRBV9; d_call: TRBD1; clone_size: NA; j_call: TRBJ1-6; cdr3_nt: TGTGCCAGCAGCGTAGAATCACGGGGACAGGGAAATTCACCCCTCCACTTT; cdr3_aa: CASSVESRGQGNSPLHF
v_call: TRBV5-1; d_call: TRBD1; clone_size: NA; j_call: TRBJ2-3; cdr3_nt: TGCGCCAGCAGCTTGGACAGGGGGGTCACAGATACGCAGTATTTT; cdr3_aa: CASSLDRGVTDTQYF
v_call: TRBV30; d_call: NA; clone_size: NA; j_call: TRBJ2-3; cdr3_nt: TGTGCCTGGACCCCGGAGGGGTGGAGAAGCACAGATACGCAGTATTTT; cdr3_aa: CAWTPEGWRSTDTQYF
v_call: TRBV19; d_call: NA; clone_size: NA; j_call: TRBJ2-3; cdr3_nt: TGTGCCAGTAGTATGCAACCTTACGGTTACACAGATACGCAGTATTTT; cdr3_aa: CASSMQPYGYTDTQYF
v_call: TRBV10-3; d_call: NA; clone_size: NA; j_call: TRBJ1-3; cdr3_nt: TGTGCCATCAGTGAGTCTTCGCAGGGGCCTGGGGATTTT; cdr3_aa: CAISESSQGPGDF
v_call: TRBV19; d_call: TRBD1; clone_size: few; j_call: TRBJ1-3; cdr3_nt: TGTGCCAGTTCTCCGACAGGGATAGATGCTAGCTCTGGAAACACCATATATTTT; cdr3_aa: CASSPTGIDASSGNTIYF
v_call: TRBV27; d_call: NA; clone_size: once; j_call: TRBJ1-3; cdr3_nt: TGTGCCAGCAGTTTAAGCCCTCGGGGAGGGAGGGACACCATATATTTT; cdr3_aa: CASSLSPRGGRDTIYF
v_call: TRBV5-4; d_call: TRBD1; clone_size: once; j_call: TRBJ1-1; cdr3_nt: TGTGCCAGCAGCTACATCCACAGGGGGCCGAACACTGAAGCTTTCTTT; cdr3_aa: CASSYIHRGPNTEAFF
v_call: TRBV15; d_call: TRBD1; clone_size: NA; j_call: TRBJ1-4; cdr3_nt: TGTGCCACCAGCAGAAATAAACAGGGGGCGGGGGAAAAACTGTTTTTT; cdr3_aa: CATSRNKQGAGEKLFF
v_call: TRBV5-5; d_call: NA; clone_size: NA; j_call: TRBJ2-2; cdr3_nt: TGTGCCAGCACCCTTTGGGCAGTCCCCGTCGGGGAGCTGTTTTTT; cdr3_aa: CASTLWAVPVGELFF
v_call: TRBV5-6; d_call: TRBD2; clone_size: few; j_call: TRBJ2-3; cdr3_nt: TGTGCCAGCAGCTATAGGACTAGCGGGGGGACAGATACGCAGTATTTT; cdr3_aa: CASSYRTSGGTDTQYF
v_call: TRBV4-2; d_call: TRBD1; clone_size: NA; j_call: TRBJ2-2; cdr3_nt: TGTGCCAGCAGCCGCGAGGGACAGGGCTATACCGGGGAGCTGTTTTTT; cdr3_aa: CASSREGQGYTGELFF
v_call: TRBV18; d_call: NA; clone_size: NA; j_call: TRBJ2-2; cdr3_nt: TGTGCCAGCTCACCATCACAGAAGAACACCGGGGAGCTGTTTTTT; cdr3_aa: CASSPSQKNTGELFF
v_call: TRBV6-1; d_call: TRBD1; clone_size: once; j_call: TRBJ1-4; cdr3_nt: TGTGCCAGCAGTGAACATCTTAAGGGGGCGAATGAAAAACTGTTTTTT; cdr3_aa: CASSEHLKGANEKLFF
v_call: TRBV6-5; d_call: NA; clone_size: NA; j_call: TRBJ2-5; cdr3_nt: TGTGCCAGCAGTTACGGAGGGACGCAAGAGACCCAGTACTTC; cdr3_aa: CASSYGGTQETQYF
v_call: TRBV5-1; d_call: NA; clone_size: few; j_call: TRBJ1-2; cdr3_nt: TGCGCCAGCAGCTTGGAGGTTGCGGGATCCGGCGGCTACACCTTC; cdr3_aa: CASSLEVAGSGGYTF
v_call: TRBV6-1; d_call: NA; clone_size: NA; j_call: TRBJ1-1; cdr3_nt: TGTGCCAGCAGTGAAGTCCCAGGGTGGGCTGAAGCTTTCTTT; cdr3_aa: CASSEVPGWAEAFF
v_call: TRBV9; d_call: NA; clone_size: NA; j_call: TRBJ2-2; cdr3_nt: TGTGCCAGCAGCGTACGGGGGAGGGAGCTGTTTTTT; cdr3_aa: CASSVRGRELFF
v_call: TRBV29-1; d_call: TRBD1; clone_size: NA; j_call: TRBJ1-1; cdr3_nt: TGCAGCGTTACCGGGACAGGGGGCGCGGGAACTGAAGCTTTCTTT; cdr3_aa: CSVTGTGGAGTEAFF
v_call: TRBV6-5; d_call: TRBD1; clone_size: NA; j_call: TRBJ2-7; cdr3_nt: TGTGCCAGCTCCGGGGACAGGAGCTCCTACGAGCAGTACTTC; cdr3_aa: CASSGDRSSYEQYF
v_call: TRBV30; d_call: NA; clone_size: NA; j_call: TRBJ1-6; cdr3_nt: TGTGCCTCCCAAGGGGGAAGCTCCTATAATTCACCCCTCCACTTT; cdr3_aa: CASQGGSSYNSPLHF
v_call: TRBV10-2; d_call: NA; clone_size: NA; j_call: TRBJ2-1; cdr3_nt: TGCGCCACCACCCCGGGAAGTTCGCAGTTCTTC; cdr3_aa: CATTPGSSQFF
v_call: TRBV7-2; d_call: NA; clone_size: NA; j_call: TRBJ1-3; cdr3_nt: TGTGCCAGCAGCTTAGAGAGGAGAGAAGGAAACACCATATATTTT; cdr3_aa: CASSLERREGNTIYF
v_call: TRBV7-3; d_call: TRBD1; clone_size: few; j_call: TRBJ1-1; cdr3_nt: TGTGCCAGCAGCTATTTGACAGGGGGCGAGGCTTTCTTT; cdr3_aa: CASSYLTGGEAFF
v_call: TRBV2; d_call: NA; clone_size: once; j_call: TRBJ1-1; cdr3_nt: TGTGCCAGCAGTGAACCACCGCCTGGTGGAGTGAACACTGAAGCTTTCTTT; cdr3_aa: CASSEPPPGGVNTEAFF
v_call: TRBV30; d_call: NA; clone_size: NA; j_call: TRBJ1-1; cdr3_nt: TGTGCCTGGAGTGTTTTAGACACTGAAGCTTTCTTT; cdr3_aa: CAWSVLDTEAFF
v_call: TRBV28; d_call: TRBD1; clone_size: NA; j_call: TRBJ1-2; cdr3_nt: TGTGCCAGCAGTAACAGGGGCTATGGCTACACCTTC; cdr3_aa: CASSNRGYGYTF
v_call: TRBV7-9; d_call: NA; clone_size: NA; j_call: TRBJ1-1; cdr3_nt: TGTGCCAGCAGCTTAGCATCGGTGAACACTGAAGCTTTCTTT; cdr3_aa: CASSLASVNTEAFF
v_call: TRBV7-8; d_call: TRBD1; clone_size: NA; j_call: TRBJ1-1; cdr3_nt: TGTGCCAGCAGCCCCGACAGGGGTCGAGCTTTCTTT; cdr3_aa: CASSPDRGRAFF
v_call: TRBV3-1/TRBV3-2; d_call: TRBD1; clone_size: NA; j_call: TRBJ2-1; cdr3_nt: TGTGCCAGCAGCCCCAGGGGGTCCTCCTACAATGAGCAGTTCTTC; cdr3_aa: CASSPRGSSYNEQFF
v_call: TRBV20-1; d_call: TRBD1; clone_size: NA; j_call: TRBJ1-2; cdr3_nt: TGCAGTGCTAGTTCGACAGGGCTTTATGGCTACACCTTC; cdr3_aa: CSASSTGLYGYTF
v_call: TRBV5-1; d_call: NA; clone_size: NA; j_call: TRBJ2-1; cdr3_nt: TGCGCCAGCTCCCGGGACGGGGGAGGAGATGAGCAGTTCTTC; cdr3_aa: CASSRDGGGDEQFF
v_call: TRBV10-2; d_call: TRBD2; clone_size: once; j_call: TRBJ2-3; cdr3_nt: TGCGCCAGCAGTGGAGCGGGGGGATACACAGATACGCAGTATTTT; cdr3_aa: CASSGAGGYTDTQYF
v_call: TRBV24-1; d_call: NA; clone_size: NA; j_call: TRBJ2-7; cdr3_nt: TGTGCCACCGCCCATGTAGAATTGCGGGCGGCCGACGAGCAGTACTTC; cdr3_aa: CATAHVELRAADEQYF
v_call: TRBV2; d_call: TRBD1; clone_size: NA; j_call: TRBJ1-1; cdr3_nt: TGTGCCAGCAGACCCGGGACAGGGGAGAACACTGAAGCTTTCTTT; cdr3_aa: CASRPGTGENTEAFF
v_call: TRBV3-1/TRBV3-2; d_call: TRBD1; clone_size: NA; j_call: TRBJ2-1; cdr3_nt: TGTGCCAGCAGCCTCAGAGGGGGCCATGAGCAGTTCTTC; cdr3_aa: CASSLRGGHEQFF
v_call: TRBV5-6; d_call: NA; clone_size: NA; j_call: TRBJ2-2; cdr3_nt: TGTGCCAGCAGCTTGGGATTAGGGGACACCGGGGAGCTGTTTTTT; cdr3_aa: CASSLGLGDTGELFF
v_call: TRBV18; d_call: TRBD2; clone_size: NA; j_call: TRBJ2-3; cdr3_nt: TGTGCCAGCTCTGCCCTAGCGGGGGCGGCAGATACGCAGTATTTT; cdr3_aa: CASSALAGAADTQYF
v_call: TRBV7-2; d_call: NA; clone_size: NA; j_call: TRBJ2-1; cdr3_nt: TGTGCCAGCAGCTTCCCCATGTACAATGAGCAGTTCTTC; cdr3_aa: CASSFPMYNEQFF
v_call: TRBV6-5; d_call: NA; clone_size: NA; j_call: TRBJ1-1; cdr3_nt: TGTGCCAGCAGTTACGGTATCGACAGCGTGAACACTGAAGCTTTCTTT; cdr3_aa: CASSYGIDSVNTEAFF
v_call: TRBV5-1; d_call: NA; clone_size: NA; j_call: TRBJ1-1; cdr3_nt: TGCGCCAGCAGCGCAGACTCATACACTGAAGCTTTCTTT; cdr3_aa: CASSADSYTEAFF
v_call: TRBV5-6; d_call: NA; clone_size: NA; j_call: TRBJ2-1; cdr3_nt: TGTGCCAGCACCACACTACCGAGCTCCTACAATGAGCAGTTCTTC; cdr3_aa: CASTTLPSSYNEQFF
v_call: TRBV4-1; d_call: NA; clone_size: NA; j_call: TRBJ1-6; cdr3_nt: TGCGCCAGCAGCCAAGACAGGAATTCACCCCTCCACTTT; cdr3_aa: CASSQDRNSPLHF
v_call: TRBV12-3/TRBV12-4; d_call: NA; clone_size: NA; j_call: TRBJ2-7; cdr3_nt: TGTGCCAGCAGTGACAGGAGCTCCTACGAGCAGTACTTC; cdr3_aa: CASSDRSSYEQYF
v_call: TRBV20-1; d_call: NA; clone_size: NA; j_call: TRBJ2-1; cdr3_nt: TGCAGTGCTAGTCGGAATGAGCAGTTCTTC; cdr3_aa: CSASRNEQFF
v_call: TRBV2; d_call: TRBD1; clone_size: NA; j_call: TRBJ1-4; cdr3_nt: TGTGCCAGCAGGGGGACAGGCCTAATGGGTGAAAAACTGTTTTTT; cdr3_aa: CASRGTGLMGEKLFF